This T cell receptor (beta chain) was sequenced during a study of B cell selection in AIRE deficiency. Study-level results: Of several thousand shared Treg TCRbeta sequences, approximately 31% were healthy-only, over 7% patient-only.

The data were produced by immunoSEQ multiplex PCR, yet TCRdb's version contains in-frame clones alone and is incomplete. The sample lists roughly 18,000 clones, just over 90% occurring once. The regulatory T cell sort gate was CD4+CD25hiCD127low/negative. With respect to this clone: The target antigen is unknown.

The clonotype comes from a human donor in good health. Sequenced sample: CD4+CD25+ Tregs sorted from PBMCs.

CDR3 DNA sequence: TGTGCCAGCACCCCCCTTGGACAGGGGAGCTCCTACGAGCAGTACTTC. Translation: CASTPLGQGSSYEQYF. J is TRBJ2-7 and V is TRBV2; 9 bases match TRBD1. J gave up 0 bases and V 7 bases, and 10 bases lay outside the gene matches. Germline V gives CDR1 SNHLY, CDR2 FYNNEI. This CDR3 contains 16 residues.